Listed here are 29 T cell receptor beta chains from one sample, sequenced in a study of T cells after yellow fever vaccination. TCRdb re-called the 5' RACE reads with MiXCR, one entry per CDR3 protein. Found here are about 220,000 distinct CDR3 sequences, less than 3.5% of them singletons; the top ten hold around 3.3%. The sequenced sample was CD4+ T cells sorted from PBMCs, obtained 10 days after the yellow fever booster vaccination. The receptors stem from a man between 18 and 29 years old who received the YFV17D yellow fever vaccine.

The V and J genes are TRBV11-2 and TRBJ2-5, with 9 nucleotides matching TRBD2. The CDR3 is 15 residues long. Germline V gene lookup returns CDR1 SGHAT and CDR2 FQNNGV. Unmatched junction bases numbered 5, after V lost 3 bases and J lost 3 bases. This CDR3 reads CASSFRASGEETQYF. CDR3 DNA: TGTGCCAGCAGCTTTAGGGCTAGCGGGGAAGAGACCCAGTACTTC.

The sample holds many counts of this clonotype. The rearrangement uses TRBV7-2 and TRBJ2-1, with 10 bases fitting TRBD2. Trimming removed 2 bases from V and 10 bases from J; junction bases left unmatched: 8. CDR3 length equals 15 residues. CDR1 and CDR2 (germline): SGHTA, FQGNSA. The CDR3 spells CASSLSGGVPWEQFF. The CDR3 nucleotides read TGTGCCAGCAGCTTAAGCGGGGGGGTCCCGTGGGAGCAGTTCTTC.

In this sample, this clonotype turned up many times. The chain's CDR3 is CASSFSPIRQGNYGYTF. In nucleotides, the CDR3 is TGCGCCAGCAGCTTCTCCCCCATCCGACAGGGGAACTATGGCTACACCTTC. This chain uses TRBV5-1 with TRBJ1-2; 8 nucleotides match TRBD1. This CDR3 has 17 residues. The germline V gene has CDR1 SGHRS and CDR2 YFSETQ. J was trimmed by 2 bases and V by 2 bases; bases with no gene match: 11.

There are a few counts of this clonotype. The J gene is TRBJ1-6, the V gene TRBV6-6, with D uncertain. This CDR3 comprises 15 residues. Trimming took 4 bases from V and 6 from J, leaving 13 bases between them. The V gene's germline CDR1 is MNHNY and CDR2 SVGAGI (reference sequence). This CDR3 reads CASSLMSRVNSPLHF. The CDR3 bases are TGTGCCAGCAGTTTAATGTCGAGGGTTAATTCACCCCTCCACTTT.

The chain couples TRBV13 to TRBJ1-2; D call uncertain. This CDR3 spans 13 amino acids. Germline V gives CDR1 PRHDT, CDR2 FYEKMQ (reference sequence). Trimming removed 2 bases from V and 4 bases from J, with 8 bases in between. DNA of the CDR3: TGTGCCAGCAGCTTATCCCACCTCTATGGCTACACCTTC. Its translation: CASSLSHLYGYTF. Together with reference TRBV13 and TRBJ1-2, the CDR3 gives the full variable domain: AAGVIQSPRHLIKEKRETATLKCYPIPRHDTVYWYQQGPGQDPQFLISFYEKMQSDKGSIPDRFSAQQFSDYHSELNMSSLELGDSALYFCASSLSHLYGYTFGSGTRLTVV.

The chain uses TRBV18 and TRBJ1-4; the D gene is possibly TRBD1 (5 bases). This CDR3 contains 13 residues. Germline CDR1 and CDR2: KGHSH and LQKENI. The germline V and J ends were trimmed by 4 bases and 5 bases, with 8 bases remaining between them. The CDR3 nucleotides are TGTGCCAGCTCACGGGGCGGGAATGAAAAACTGTTTTTT. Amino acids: CASSRGGNEKLFF.

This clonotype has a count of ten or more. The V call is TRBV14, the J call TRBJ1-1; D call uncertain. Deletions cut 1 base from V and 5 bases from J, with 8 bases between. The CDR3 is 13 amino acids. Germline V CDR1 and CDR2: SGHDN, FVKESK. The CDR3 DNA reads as TGTGCCAGCAGCCAAGCCCTCGGGACTGAAGCTTTCTTT. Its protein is CASSQALGTEAFF. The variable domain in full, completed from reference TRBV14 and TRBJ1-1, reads EAGVTQFPSHSVIEKGQTVTLRCDPISGHDNLYWYRRVMGKEIKFLLHFVKESKQDESGMPNNRFLAERTGGTYSTLKVQPAELEDSGVYFCASSQALGTEAFFGQGTRLTVV.

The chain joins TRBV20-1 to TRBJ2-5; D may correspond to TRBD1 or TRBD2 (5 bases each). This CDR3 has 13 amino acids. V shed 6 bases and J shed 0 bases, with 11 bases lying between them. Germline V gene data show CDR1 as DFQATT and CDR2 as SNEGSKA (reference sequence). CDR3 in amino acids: CSALARDQETQYF. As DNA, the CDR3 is TGCAGTGCCCTAGCCAGGGACCAAGAGACCCAGTACTTC.

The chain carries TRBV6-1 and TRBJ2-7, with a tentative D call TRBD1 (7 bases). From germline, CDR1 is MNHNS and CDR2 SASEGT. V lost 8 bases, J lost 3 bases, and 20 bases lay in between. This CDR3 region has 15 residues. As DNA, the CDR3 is TGTGCCAGCGCCCCCCGCGGGACAGCCTACTACGAGCAGTACGTC. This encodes CASAPRGTAYYEQYV.

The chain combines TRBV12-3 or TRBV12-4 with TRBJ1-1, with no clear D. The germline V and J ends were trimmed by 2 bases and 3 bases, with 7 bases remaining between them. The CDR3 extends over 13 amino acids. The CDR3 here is CASSLTPDTEAFF. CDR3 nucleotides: TGTGCCAGCAGTTTAACCCCCGACACTGAAGCTTTCTTT.

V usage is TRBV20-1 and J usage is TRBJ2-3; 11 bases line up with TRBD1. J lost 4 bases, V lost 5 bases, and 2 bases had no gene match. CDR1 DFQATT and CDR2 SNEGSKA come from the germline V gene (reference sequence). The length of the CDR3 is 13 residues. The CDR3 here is CSAPGQGADTQYF. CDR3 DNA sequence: TGCAGTGCTCCGGGACAGGGGGCAGATACGCAGTATTTT.

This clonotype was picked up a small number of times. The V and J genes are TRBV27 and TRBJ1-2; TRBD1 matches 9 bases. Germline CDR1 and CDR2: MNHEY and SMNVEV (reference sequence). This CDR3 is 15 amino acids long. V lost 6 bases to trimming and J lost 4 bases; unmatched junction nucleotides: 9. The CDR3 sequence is CASRGTGNPLYGYTF. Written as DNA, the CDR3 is TGTGCCAGCAGGGGGACAGGGAACCCCCTCTATGGCTACACCTTC.

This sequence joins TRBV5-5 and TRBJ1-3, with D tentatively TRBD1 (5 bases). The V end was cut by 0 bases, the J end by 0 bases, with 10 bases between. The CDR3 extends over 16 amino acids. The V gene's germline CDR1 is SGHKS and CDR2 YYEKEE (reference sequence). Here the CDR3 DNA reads TGTGCCAGCAGCTTGGTTCCAGGGAGCTCTGGAAACACCATATATTTT. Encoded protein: CASSLVPGSSGNTIYF.

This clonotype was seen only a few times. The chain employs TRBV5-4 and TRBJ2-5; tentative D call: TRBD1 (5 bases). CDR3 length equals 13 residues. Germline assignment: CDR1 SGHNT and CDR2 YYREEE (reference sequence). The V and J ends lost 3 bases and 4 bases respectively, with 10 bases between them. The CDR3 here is CASSSRVGETQYF. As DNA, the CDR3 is TGTGCCAGCAGCTCCAGGGTGGGAGAGACCCAGTACTTC. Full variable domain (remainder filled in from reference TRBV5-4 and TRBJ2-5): ETGVTQSPTHLIKTRGQQVTLRCSSQSGHNTVSWYQQALGQGPQFIFQYYREEENGRGNFPPRFSGLQFPNYSSELNVNALELDDSALYLCASSSRVGETQYFGPGTRLLVL.

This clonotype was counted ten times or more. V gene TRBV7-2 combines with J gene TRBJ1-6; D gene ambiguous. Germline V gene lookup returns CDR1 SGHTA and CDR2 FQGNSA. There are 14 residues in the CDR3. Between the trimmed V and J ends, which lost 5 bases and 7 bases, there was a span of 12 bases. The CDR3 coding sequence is TGTGCCAGCAGCGTCAGTAGCGGCAATTCACCCCTCCACTTT. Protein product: CASSVSSGNSPLHF.

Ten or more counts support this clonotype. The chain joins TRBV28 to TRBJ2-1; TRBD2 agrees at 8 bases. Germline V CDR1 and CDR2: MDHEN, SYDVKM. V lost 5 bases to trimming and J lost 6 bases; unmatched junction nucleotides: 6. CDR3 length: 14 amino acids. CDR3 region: CASSRGGGSNEQFF. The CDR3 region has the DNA TGTGCCAGCAGTCGTGGCGGGGGGAGCAATGAGCAGTTCTTC.

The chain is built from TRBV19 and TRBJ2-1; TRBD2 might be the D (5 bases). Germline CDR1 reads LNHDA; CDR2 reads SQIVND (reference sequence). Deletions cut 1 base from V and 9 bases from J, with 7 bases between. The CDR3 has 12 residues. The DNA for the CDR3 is TGTGCCAGTAGTATAGTACGGGGTGAGCAGTTCTTC. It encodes CASSIVRGEQFF.

This CDR3 reads CASRTGLAGAGELFF. The CDR3 DNA follows: TGTGCCAGCAGGACGGGACTAGCCGGCGCCGGGGAGCTGTTTTTT. The chain is built from TRBV27 and TRBJ2-2; 9 nucleotides match TRBD2. This CDR3 has 15 amino acids. V lost 6 bases, J lost 6 bases, and 8 bases stayed unmatched. CDR1 and CDR2 from the germline V gene are MNHEY and SMNVEV (reference sequence).

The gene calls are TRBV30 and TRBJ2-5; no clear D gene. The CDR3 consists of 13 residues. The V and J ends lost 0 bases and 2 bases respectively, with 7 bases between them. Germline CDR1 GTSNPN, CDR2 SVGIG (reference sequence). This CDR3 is CAWSVSLQETQYF. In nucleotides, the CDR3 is TGTGCCTGGAGTGTAAGTCTACAAGAGACCCAGTACTTC.

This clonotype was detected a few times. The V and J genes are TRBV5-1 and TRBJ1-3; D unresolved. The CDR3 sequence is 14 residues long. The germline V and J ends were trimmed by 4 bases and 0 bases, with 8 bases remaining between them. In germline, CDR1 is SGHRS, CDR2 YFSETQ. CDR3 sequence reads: CASSGPDSGNTIYF. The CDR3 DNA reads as TGCGCCAGCAGCGGGCCCGACTCTGGAAACACCATATATTTT. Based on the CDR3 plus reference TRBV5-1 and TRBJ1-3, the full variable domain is KAGVTQTPRYLIKTRGQQVTLSCSPISGHRSVSWYQQTPGQGLQFLFEYFSETQRNKGNFPGRFSGRQFSNSRSEMNVSTLELGDSALYLCASSGPDSGNTIYFGEGSWLTVV.

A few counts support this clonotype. CDR3 bases: TGTGCCACCAGTGATTTCTACACGGGCGGCTACACCTTC. Translating gives CATSDFYTGGYTF. This chain connects TRBV24-1 to TRBJ1-2; D gene unclear. The CDR3 runs 13 residues. Germline CDR1 reads KGHDR; CDR2 reads SFDVKD. Trimming stripped 1 base from V and 8 bases from J, with 10 bases between.

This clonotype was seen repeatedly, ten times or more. DNA for the CDR3: TGTGCCCCCCGGAACGAGCAGTACTTC. As protein: CAPRNEQYF. The chain joins TRBV27 to TRBJ2-7; D remains unclear. Germline lookup yields CDR1 MNHEY and CDR2 SMNVEV (reference sequence). V was clipped by 11 bases and J by 5 bases, with 7 bases between them. The CDR3 length is 9 residues.

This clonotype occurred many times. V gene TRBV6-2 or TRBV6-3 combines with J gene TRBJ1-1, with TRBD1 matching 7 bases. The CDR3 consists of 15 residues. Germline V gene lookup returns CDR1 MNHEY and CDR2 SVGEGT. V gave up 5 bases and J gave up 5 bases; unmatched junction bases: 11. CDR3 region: CASSNLQTGRTEAFF. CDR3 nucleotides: TGTGCCAGCAGTAACCTTCAGACAGGGCGGACTGAAGCTTTCTTT.

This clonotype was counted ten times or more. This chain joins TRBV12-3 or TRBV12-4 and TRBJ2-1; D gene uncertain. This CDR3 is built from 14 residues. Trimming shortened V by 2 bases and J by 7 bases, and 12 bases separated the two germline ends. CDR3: CASSLRRSGNEQFF. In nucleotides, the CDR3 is TGTGCCAGCAGTTTACGGCGGTCCGGTAATGAGCAGTTCTTC.

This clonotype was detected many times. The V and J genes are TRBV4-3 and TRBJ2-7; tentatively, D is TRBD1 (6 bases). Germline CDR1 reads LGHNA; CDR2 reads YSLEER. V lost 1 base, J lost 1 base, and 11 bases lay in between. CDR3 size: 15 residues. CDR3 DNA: TGCGCCAGCAGCCAAGTTACAGGGATTTCCTACGAGCAGTACTTC. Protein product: CASSQVTGISYEQYF.

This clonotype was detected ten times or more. For the CDR3, the DNA is TGTGCCAGCAAACTGCCGAACACCGGGGAGCTGTTTTTT. Translating it yields CASKLPNTGELFF. The rearrangement joins TRBV7-9 to TRBJ2-2, with D unclear. The CDR3 length is 13 residues. CDR1 SEHNR and CDR2 FQNEAQ come from the germline V gene (reference sequence). Trimming stripped 7 bases from V and 0 bases from J, with 6 bases between.

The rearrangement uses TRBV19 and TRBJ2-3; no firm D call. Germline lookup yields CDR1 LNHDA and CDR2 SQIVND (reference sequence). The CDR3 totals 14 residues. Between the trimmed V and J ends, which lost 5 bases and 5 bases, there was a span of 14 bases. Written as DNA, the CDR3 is TGTGCCAGTAGTCACCAGAAAGGAGTAGATACGCAGTATTTT. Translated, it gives CASSHQKGVDTQYF.

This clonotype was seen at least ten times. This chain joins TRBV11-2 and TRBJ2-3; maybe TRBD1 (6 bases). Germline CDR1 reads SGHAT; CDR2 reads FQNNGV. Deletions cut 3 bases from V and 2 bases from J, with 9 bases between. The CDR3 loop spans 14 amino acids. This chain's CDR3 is CASSFGQITDTQYF. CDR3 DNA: TGTGCCAGCAGCTTTGGACAGATCACAGATACGCAGTATTTT. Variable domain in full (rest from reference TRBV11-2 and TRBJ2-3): EAGVAQSPRYKIIEKRQSVAFWCNPISGHATLYWYQQILGQGPKLLIQFQNNGVVDDSQLPKDRFSAERLKGVDSTLKIQPAKLEDSAVYLCASSFGQITDTQYFGPGTRLTVL.

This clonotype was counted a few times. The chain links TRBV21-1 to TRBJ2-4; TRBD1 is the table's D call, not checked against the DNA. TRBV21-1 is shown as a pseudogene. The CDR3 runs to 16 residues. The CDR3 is CASSKAGQGYKNIQYF. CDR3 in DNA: TGTGCCAGCAGCAAAGCGGGACAGGGCTACAAAAACATTCAGTACTTC.